These T cell receptor beta chains were read from a single sample in a study of early T cells in non-severe SARS-CoV-2 infection. One entry per CDR3 protein, called by TCRdb with MiXCR from the 5' RACE reads. There are some 60,000 distinct CDR3 sequences in the sample; more than 8.5% occur only once, and 15% to 20% lies in the top ten. The sample consisted of whole blood. Receptors originate from an adult who was a healthcare worker with PCR-confirmed SARS-CoV-2 infection or an uninfected control (not recorded which). Each CDR3 is given with its conserved first and last residue. Fields, in order: V gene, J gene, clone size, D gene, CDR3 protein, CDR3 DNA. D genes are given only for firm matches. Clone size is not always given. Where it is, it says once, few, many or a class for expanded clones.

>TRBV4-1|TRBJ2-1|many|TRBD2
CASSQGPSGNVNEQFF
TGCGCCAGCAGCCAAGGGCCTAGCGGGAATGTGAATGAGCAGTTCTTC
>TRBV5-1|TRBJ2-1|many|TRBD2
CASRRTTTSGDYNEQFF
TGCGCCAGCCGCAGAACAACGACTAGCGGAGACTACAATGAGCAGTTCTTC
>TRBV9|TRBJ1-1|few|-
CASSVSPRPRPTEAFF
TGTGCCAGCAGCGTAAGTCCCCGCCCCAGGCCCACTGAAGCTTTCTTT
>TRBV29-1|TRBJ2-5|many|TRBD1
CSVRDRGKETQYF
TGCAGCGTTCGGGACAGGGGGAAAGAGACCCAGTACTTC
>TRBV12-3/TRBV12-4|TRBJ2-1|-|-
CASSPQRTQGEQFF
TGTGCCAGCAGTCCCCAAAGGACACAGGGAGAGCAGTTCTTC
>TRBV11-2|TRBJ2-1|few|-
CASSQGGYGYNEQFF
TGTGCCAGCAGCCAGGGGGGCTATGGGTACAATGAGCAGTTCTTC
>TRBV20-1|TRBJ2-3|few|TRBD2
CSAPRASGGDTQYF
TGCAGTGCTCCCAGGGCTAGCGGGGGAGATACGCAGTATTTT
>TRBV28|TRBJ1-2|few|-
CASSPAAPTANYGYTF
TGTGCCAGCAGCCCCGCGGCCCCGACAGCTAACTATGGCTACACCTTC
>TRBV29-1|TRBJ1-4|many|-
CSVPVKEKLFF
TGCAGCGTCCCTGTAAAGGAAAAACTGTTTTTT
>TRBV5-4|TRBJ2-7|many|TRBD2
CASSPSGLAGSYEQYF
TGTGCCAGCAGCCCCTCGGGCTTAGCGGGGTCCTACGAGCAGTACTTC
>TRBV7-2|TRBJ2-5|many|TRBD1
CASSRQGSRETQYF
TGTGCCAGCAGCCGACAGGGTTCTAGAGAGACCCAGTACTTC
>TRBV10-2|TRBJ2-1|many|TRBD2
CASSPDGLAIYNEQFF
TGCGCCAGCAGCCCTGACGGACTAGCGATTTACAATGAGCAGTTCTTC
>TRBV6-1|TRBJ2-1|many|TRBD2
CASTRPGIGTSNEQFF
TGTGCCAGCACGCGGCCCGGAATAGGGACTAGCAATGAGCAGTTCTTC
>TRBV14|TRBJ2-7|few|-
CASSQATVSYFYEQYF
TGTGCCAGCAGCCAAGCCACGGTTAGTTATTTCTACGAGCAGTACTTC
>TRBV5-1|TRBJ2-3|many|-
CASSSTDTQYF
TGCGCCAGCAGCTCCACAGATACGCAGTATTTT
>TRBV11-2|TRBJ2-6|-|-
CASTRGSSVLTF
TGTGCCAGCACCAGGGGATCTAGCGTCCTGACTTTC
>TRBV11-2|TRBJ2-7|many|-
CASSLGLALPYEQYF
TGTGCCAGCAGCTTAGGCCTGGCCCTCCCCTACGAGCAGTACTTC
>TRBV28|TRBJ2-7|-|-
CASSTSGPEDNEQYF
TGTGCCAGCAGTACTTCCGGGCCCGAGGATAACGAGCAGTACTTC
>TRBV20-1|TRBJ2-2|many|TRBD1
CSARPGQGIGELFF
TGCAGTGCCAGACCGGGACAGGGGATCGGGGAGCTGTTTTTT
>TRBV28|TRBJ2-7|-|-
CASSPTFEQYF
TGTGCCAGCAGTCCTACTTTCGAGCAGTACTTC
>TRBV11-2|TRBJ2-1|many|-
CASSLVEGGNEQFF
TGTGCCAGCAGCTTAGTAGAGGGTGGTAATGAGCAGTTCTTC
>TRBV3-1|TRBJ2-1|many|TRBD2
CASSQERTRSYNEQFF
TGTGCCAGCAGCCAAGAGCGGACTAGAAGCTACAATGAGCAGTTCTTC
>TRBV10-2|TRBJ2-2|many|-
CASSGQHTGELFF
TGCGCCAGCAGTGGGCAGCACACCGGGGAGCTGTTTTTT
>TRBV7-3|TRBJ2-2|-|-
CASSLTSGRGFGGELFF
TGTGCCAGCAGCTTAACGAGCGGAAGGGGTTTTGGCGGGGAGCTGTTTTTT
>TRBV5-1|TRBJ1-1|many|-
CASSLGYGGNTEAFF
TGCGCCAGCAGCTTGGGGTACGGCGGGAACACTGAAGCTTTCTTT
>TRBV27|TRBJ2-7|-|TRBD1
CASSSPGQGTYEQYF
TGTGCCAGCAGTTCCCCGGGACAGGGGACCTACGAGCAGTACTTC
>TRBV20-1|TRBJ2-3|many|-
CSAGRAGRTDTQYF
TGCAGTGCAGGACGGGCGGGGCGCACAGATACGCAGTATTTT
>TRBV11-2|TRBJ2-2|many|-
CASSLGTNTGELFF
TGTGCCAGCAGCTTAGGGACTAACACCGGGGAGCTGTTTTTT
>TRBV20-1|TRBJ1-1|many|TRBD1
CSQIQGANTEAFF
TGCAGTCAAATACAGGGGGCGAACACTGAAGCTTTCTTT
>TRBV6-2/TRBV6-3|TRBJ1-3|many|-
CASSYPGLRTGNTIYF
TGTGCCAGCAGTTACCCAGGACTGCGGACTGGAAACACCATATATTTT
>TRBV28|TRBJ2-2|-|TRBD1
CASSPRDVGTGWSGELFF
TGTGCCAGCAGTCCTAGAGACGTCGGGACAGGGTGGTCCGGGGAGCTGTTTTTT
>TRBV7-6|TRBJ1-4|medium-sized|-
CASSSGLNEKLFF
TGTGCCAGCAGCTCGGGGCTTAATGAAAAACTGTTTTTT
>TRBV7-3|TRBJ2-1|many|TRBD1
CASSLMGQGRNEQFF
TGTGCCAGCAGCTTAATGGGACAGGGTCGTAATGAGCAGTTCTTC
>TRBV7-2|TRBJ1-5|-|-
CASSPTRQVSNQPQHF
TGTGCCAGCAGCCCGACCCGACAGGTTAGCAATCAGCCCCAGCATTTT
>TRBV20-1|TRBJ2-1|-|TRBD2
CSASSGRINEQFF
TGCAGTGCCTCTAGCGGGAGGATCAATGAGCAGTTCTTC
>TRBV5-5|TRBJ1-3|-|-
CASSFVSPRFGNTIYF
TGTGCCAGCAGCTTCGTATCGCCTCGCTTCGGAAACACCATATATTTT
>TRBV25-1|TRBJ2-7|few|-
CASSEWDTSYEQYF
TGTGCCAGCAGTGAATGGGACACATCCTACGAGCAGTACTTC
>TRBV20-1|TRBJ2-3|few|-
CSAPSVVADTQYF
TGCAGTGCACCTAGCGTAGTCGCAGATACGCAGTATTTT
>TRBV7-2|TRBJ2-3|many|-
CASSTHQSTDTQYF
TGTGCCAGCAGCACACATCAATCCACAGATACGCAGTATTTT
>TRBV9|TRBJ2-7|many|TRBD2
CASSTSAVAGGTYEQYF
TGTGCCAGCAGCACCAGCGCTGTAGCGGGAGGGACCTACGAGCAGTACTTC
>TRBV20-1|TRBJ2-3|few|-
CSASRVTTDTQYF
TGCAGTGCTAGCCGGGTAACCACAGATACGCAGTATTTT
>TRBV4-1|TRBJ2-5|many|TRBD2
CASSQVFQGSSGFQETQYF
TGCGCCAGCAGCCAAGTCTTTCAGGGGTCTAGCGGGTTCCAAGAGACCCAGTACTTC
>TRBV6-2/TRBV6-3|TRBJ2-7|few|-
CASSYGGTSPTYEQYF
TGTGCCAGCAGTTACGGAGGGACTTCCCCAACCTACGAGCAGTACTTC
>TRBV15|TRBJ1-4|many|TRBD1
CATSRGDRGRRANEKLFF
TGTGCCACCAGCAGAGGGGACAGGGGGCGACGGGCTAATGAAAAACTGTTTTTT
>TRBV7-9|TRBJ1-3|-|TRBD1
CASSDQGASGNTIYF
TGTGCCAGCAGCGACCAGGGGGCCTCTGGAAACACCATATATTTT
>TRBV29-1|TRBJ2-2|few|-
CSVDVGGLGTGELFF
TGCAGCGTTGACGTAGGGGGGCTGGGCACCGGGGAGCTGTTTTTT
>TRBV19|TRBJ1-4|-|TRBD1
CASTAQGAYEKLFF
TGTGCCAGTACCGCTCAGGGGGCTTATGAAAAACTGTTTTTT
>TRBV7-9|TRBJ2-7|-|-
CASSFSGIEQYF
TGTGCCAGCAGCTTCTCGGGGATCGAGCAGTACTTC
>TRBV29-1|TRBJ1-5|many|-
CSVSFSGGRSNQPQHF
TGCAGCGTTTCCTTTTCGGGGGGACGAAGCAATCAGCCCCAGCATTTT
>TRBV24-1|TRBJ1-1|many|-
CATSDGERWIWTEAFF
TGTGCCACCAGTGATGGGGAAAGGTGGATTTGGACTGAAGCTTTCTTT
>TRBV27|TRBJ1-1|many|-
CASRKMGLNTEAFF
TGTGCCAGCCGAAAGATGGGGTTGAACACTGAAGCTTTCTTT